This T cell receptor beta chain stems from a study of T cells after yellow fever vaccination. To note about this clonotype: The antigen remains unidentified.

Whole-study findings and limits: Most clones from primary vaccination resurfaced after the booster (96% CD4, 88% CD8). Sorted repertoires could include abundant contaminating clonotypes from bulk cells.

Germline V gene data show CDR1 as MNHEY and CDR2 as SVGAGI. The CDR3 contains 14 residues. Trimming stripped 2 bases from V and 2 bases from J, with 8 bases between. TCRdb re-called the 5' RACE reads with MiXCR, one entry per CDR3 protein. The sample carries hundreds of thousands of distinct CDR3 sequences, 8% to 10% recorded once. The receptor was isolated from a man younger than 30 who received the YFV17D yellow fever vaccine. The V gene is TRBV6-5, the J gene TRBJ2-3; D gene uncertain. Sequenced material: PBMCs, taken on the day of the first yellow fever vaccination. The CDR3 spells CASSYRTHTDTQYF. For the CDR3, the DNA is TGTGCCAGCAGTTACCGCACTCACACAGATACGCAGTATTTT.